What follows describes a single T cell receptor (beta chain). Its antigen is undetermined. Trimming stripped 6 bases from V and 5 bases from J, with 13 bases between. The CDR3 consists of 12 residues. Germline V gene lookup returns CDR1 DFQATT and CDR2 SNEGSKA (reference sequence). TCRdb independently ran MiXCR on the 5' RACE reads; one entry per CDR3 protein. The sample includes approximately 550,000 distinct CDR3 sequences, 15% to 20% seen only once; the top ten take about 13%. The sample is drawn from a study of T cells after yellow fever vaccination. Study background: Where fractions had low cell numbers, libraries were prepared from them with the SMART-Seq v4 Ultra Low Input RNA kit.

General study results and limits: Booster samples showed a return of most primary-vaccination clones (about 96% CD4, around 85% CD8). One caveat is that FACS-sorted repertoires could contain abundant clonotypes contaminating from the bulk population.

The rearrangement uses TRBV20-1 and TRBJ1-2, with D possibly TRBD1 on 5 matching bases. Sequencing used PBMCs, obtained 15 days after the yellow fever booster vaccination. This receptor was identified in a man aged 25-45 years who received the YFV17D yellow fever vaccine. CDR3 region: CSAQRQPYGYTF. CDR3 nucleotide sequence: TGCAGTGCCCAGAGACAGCCTTATGGCTACACCTTC.